This is a list of T cell receptor beta chains from one sample in a study of T cell repertoires in cytomegalovirus infection. Using its own MiXCR run on the reads, TCRdb lists one record per CDR3 protein. The table has some 400,000 distinct CDR3 sequences, 15% to 20% seen once. Sequenced input: PBMCs. The receptors here all came from a human donor in good health (CMV status not recorded). Some clones in this sample may be carry-over from other donors' samples. The CDR3 runs from the conserved cysteine through the conserved F or W. Fields, in order: J gene, V gene, D gene, clone size, CDR3 DNA, CDR3 protein. The D gene is left open where the match is weak. Clone size appears in some rows only: once, few, many, or a class for an expanded clone.

j_call: TRBJ1-5
v_call: TRBV7-2
d_call: TRBD1
clone_size: many
cdr3_nt: TGTGCCAGCAGCTCAAACGCAGGGGGGCAGCCCCAGCATTTT
cdr3_aa: CASSSNAGGQPQHF

j_call: TRBJ2-3
v_call: TRBV4-3
d_call: -
clone_size: few
cdr3_nt: TGCGCCAGCAGCCAAGTTGTCTCAGATACGCAGTATTTT
cdr3_aa: CASSQVVSDTQYF

j_call: TRBJ1-5
v_call: TRBV7-2
d_call: -
clone_size: many
cdr3_nt: TGTGCCAGCAGCCCATTTTACGGAGGGCATAGCAATCAGCCCCAGCATTTT
cdr3_aa: CASSPFYGGHSNQPQHF

j_call: TRBJ2-7
v_call: TRBV7-2
d_call: TRBD1
clone_size: many
cdr3_nt: TGTGCCAGCAGCTTTGCACAGGGGTACGAGCAGTACTTC
cdr3_aa: CASSFAQGYEQYF

j_call: TRBJ1-1
v_call: TRBV6-1
d_call: -
clone_size: -
cdr3_nt: TGTGCCAGCAGTGATTTTTCGGGGCTGGGCACTGAAGCTTTCTTT
cdr3_aa: CASSDFSGLGTEAFF

j_call: TRBJ2-1
v_call: TRBV27
d_call: TRBD2
clone_size: once
cdr3_nt: TGTGCCAGCAGTTCTCCGGGACTAGGATCTGTCGGGCAGTTCTTC
cdr3_aa: CASSSPGLGSVGQFF

j_call: TRBJ1-1
v_call: TRBV11-2
d_call: -
clone_size: -
cdr3_nt: TGTGCCAGCAGCTTATTGTGGGCGTTGGTTCGTAGTGAAGCTTTCTTT
cdr3_aa: CASSLLWALVRSEAFF

j_call: TRBJ2-7
v_call: TRBV7-6
d_call: -
clone_size: many
cdr3_nt: TGTGCCAGCTCCCCCCAGGGTGGACTCTACGAGCAGTACTTC
cdr3_aa: CASSPQGGLYEQYF

j_call: TRBJ2-1
v_call: TRBV29-1
d_call: -
clone_size: -
cdr3_nt: TGCAGCGCCCCCCGAAAGGGAGCTTACAATGAGCAGTTCTTC
cdr3_aa: CSAPRKGAYNEQFF

j_call: TRBJ2-5
v_call: TRBV20-1
d_call: TRBD2
clone_size: -
cdr3_nt: TGCAGTGCTAGAGTAGCGGGAGCCCCAGAGACCCAGTACTTC
cdr3_aa: CSARVAGAPETQYF

j_call: TRBJ2-2
v_call: TRBV29-1
d_call: -
clone_size: -
cdr3_nt: TGCAGCGTTGTTATTCAAAACACCGGGGAGCTGTTTTTT
cdr3_aa: CSVVIQNTGELFF

j_call: TRBJ2-3
v_call: TRBV20-1
d_call: -
clone_size: -
cdr3_nt: TGCAGTGCTAGAGATGCCCGACGCACAGATACGCAGTATTTT
cdr3_aa: CSARDARRTDTQYF

j_call: TRBJ1-2
v_call: TRBV7-9
d_call: TRBD1
clone_size: few
cdr3_nt: TGTGCCAGCAGCCCCCGGACAGGGGATAACTATGGCTACACCTTC
cdr3_aa: CASSPRTGDNYGYTF

j_call: TRBJ1-1
v_call: TRBV3-1
d_call: -
clone_size: many
cdr3_nt: TGTGCCAGCAGCCAAGTCGACGCCGCGACTGAAGCTTTCTTT
cdr3_aa: CASSQVDAATEAFF

j_call: TRBJ1-2
v_call: TRBV19
d_call: TRBD1
clone_size: once
cdr3_nt: TGTGCCAGTAGAACCCGGGACAGGGAACGAGGCTACACCTTC
cdr3_aa: CASRTRDRERGYTF

j_call: TRBJ1-4
v_call: TRBV12-3/TRBV12-4
d_call: -
clone_size: -
cdr3_nt: TGTGCCAGCAGTTTAGTAATGGGGGAAAAACTGTTTTTT
cdr3_aa: CASSLVMGEKLFF

j_call: TRBJ1-5
v_call: TRBV2
d_call: -
clone_size: -
cdr3_nt: TGTGCCAGCAGTCCGACAGAGCTGGGACAGCCCCAGCATTTT
cdr3_aa: CASSPTELGQPQHF

j_call: TRBJ1-5
v_call: TRBV27
d_call: -
clone_size: -
cdr3_nt: TGTGCCAGCAGTACAGAACTCCAAACTGCCAGGTATTTT
cdr3_aa: CASSTELQTARYF

j_call: TRBJ2-7
v_call: TRBV28
d_call: TRBD2
clone_size: few
cdr3_nt: TGTGCCAGCACCCTCCGGGGGGGCGAGCAGTACTTC
cdr3_aa: CASTLRGGEQYF

j_call: TRBJ1-2
v_call: TRBV10-3
d_call: -
clone_size: -
cdr3_nt: TGTGCCATCAGTGAGCGGGGGGGGTACTATGGCTACACCTTC
cdr3_aa: CAISERGGYYGYTF

j_call: TRBJ1-4
v_call: TRBV7-6
d_call: -
clone_size: -
cdr3_nt: TGTGCCAGCAGCTTAGGTCTTGAAAAACTGTTTTTT
cdr3_aa: CASSLGLEKLFF

j_call: TRBJ2-7
v_call: TRBV20-1
d_call: -
clone_size: -
cdr3_nt: TGCAGTGCTTGGACACGACCCTACGAGCAGTACTTC
cdr3_aa: CSAWTRPYEQYF

j_call: TRBJ1-3
v_call: TRBV7-2
d_call: -
clone_size: many
cdr3_nt: TGTGCCAGCAGCTTGGGCCGGACAGCTGGAAACACCATATATTTT
cdr3_aa: CASSLGRTAGNTIYF

j_call: TRBJ2-1
v_call: TRBV6-2/TRBV6-3
d_call: TRBD2
clone_size: few
cdr3_nt: TGTGCCAGCACCCTAGCGGGGTTCTACAATGAGCAGTTCTTC
cdr3_aa: CASTLAGFYNEQFF

j_call: TRBJ1-3
v_call: TRBV29-1
d_call: -
clone_size: once
cdr3_nt: TGCAGCGCAGGGGCTGGAAACACCATATATTTT
cdr3_aa: CSAGAGNTIYF

j_call: TRBJ2-3
v_call: TRBV20-1
d_call: TRBD2
clone_size: few
cdr3_nt: TGCAGTGCTAAAACGACCGGGACTAGCGGCCCTAGCACAGATACGCAGTATTTT
cdr3_aa: CSAKTTGTSGPSTDTQYF

j_call: TRBJ2-3
v_call: TRBV19
d_call: -
clone_size: once
cdr3_nt: TGTGCCAGTAGAACGAGGGGAGATACGCAGTATTTT
cdr3_aa: CASRTRGDTQYF

j_call: TRBJ1-2
v_call: TRBV10-2
d_call: -
clone_size: -
cdr3_nt: TGCGCCAGCACCTATCAAGGGGAGGGGGGCGGCTACACCTTC
cdr3_aa: CASTYQGEGGGYTF

j_call: TRBJ2-1
v_call: TRBV2
d_call: TRBD1
clone_size: few
cdr3_nt: TGTGCCAGCGGCCGGGACAGGGGGCCCGATGAGCAGTTCTTC
cdr3_aa: CASGRDRGPDEQFF

j_call: TRBJ2-7
v_call: TRBV7-9
d_call: TRBD1
clone_size: -
cdr3_nt: TGTGCCAGCAGCTTAGCGCTGGGACAGCCATACGAGCAGTACTTC
cdr3_aa: CASSLALGQPYEQYF

j_call: TRBJ2-2
v_call: TRBV25-1
d_call: TRBD1
clone_size: few
cdr3_nt: TGTGCCAGCAGCCTCGGGACAGGGGACACCGGGGAGCTGTTTTTT
cdr3_aa: CASSLGTGDTGELFF

j_call: TRBJ1-4
v_call: TRBV20-1
d_call: -
clone_size: -
cdr3_nt: TGCAGTGCTAGTTGGCAGCTCGGCGGTGAAAAACTGTTTTTT
cdr3_aa: CSASWQLGGEKLFF

j_call: TRBJ2-7
v_call: TRBV19
d_call: -
clone_size: -
cdr3_nt: TGTGCCAGTAGTTCCTCGGTGGAGCAGTACTTC
cdr3_aa: CASSSSVEQYF

j_call: TRBJ1-1
v_call: TRBV20-1
d_call: -
clone_size: -
cdr3_nt: TGCAGTGCTAGAAAACCGGGAGTCCTCATGAACACTGAAGCTTTCTTT
cdr3_aa: CSARKPGVLMNTEAFF

j_call: TRBJ2-2
v_call: TRBV5-4
d_call: -
clone_size: few
cdr3_nt: TGTGCCAGCAGCTTGGATGGGCTAGCTGGTGCCACCGGGGAGCTGTTTTTT
cdr3_aa: CASSLDGLAGATGELFF

j_call: TRBJ2-3
v_call: TRBV5-1
d_call: -
clone_size: few
cdr3_nt: TGCGCCAGCAGCTTTGGGCCTCTAGGAGATACGCAGTATTTT
cdr3_aa: CASSFGPLGDTQYF

j_call: TRBJ2-7
v_call: TRBV18
d_call: -
clone_size: few
cdr3_nt: TGTGCCAGCTCACCATCATCCCTAAACGAGCAGTACTTC
cdr3_aa: CASSPSSLNEQYF

j_call: TRBJ2-2
v_call: TRBV7-6
d_call: -
clone_size: many
cdr3_nt: TGTGCCAGCAGCCCCCAACCGGGACGGGCGAACACCGGGGAGCTGTTTTTT
cdr3_aa: CASSPQPGRANTGELFF

j_call: TRBJ2-3
v_call: TRBV5-1
d_call: TRBD2
clone_size: -
cdr3_nt: TGCGCCAGCAGCCCCAGGGGAGGGACTAGCGGTTCAGATACGCAGTATTTT
cdr3_aa: CASSPRGGTSGSDTQYF

j_call: TRBJ1-1
v_call: TRBV7-2
d_call: -
clone_size: -
cdr3_nt: TGTGCCAGCAGCTTAGCTTCGGGGGTGAACACTGAAGCTTTCTTT
cdr3_aa: CASSLASGVNTEAFF

j_call: TRBJ2-1
v_call: TRBV15
d_call: -
clone_size: -
cdr3_nt: TGTGCCACCAGCAGGAGGGATGAGCAGTTCTTC
cdr3_aa: CATSRRDEQFF

j_call: TRBJ2-7
v_call: TRBV7-9
d_call: -
clone_size: many
cdr3_nt: TGTGCCAGCAGCTTGGAGGGGGTAAACGAGCAGTACTTC
cdr3_aa: CASSLEGVNEQYF

j_call: TRBJ2-1
v_call: TRBV7-2
d_call: TRBD2
clone_size: -
cdr3_nt: TGTGCCAGCAGCCGGGGGGGAGCGGGGGGGGCACTGGAGCAGTTCTTC
cdr3_aa: CASSRGGAGGALEQFF

j_call: TRBJ1-3
v_call: TRBV24-1
d_call: -
clone_size: -
cdr3_nt: TGTGCCACCGAGGAGGTGGGGCTCTCTGGAAACACCATATATTTT
cdr3_aa: CATEEVGLSGNTIYF

j_call: TRBJ2-1
v_call: TRBV2
d_call: TRBD1
clone_size: many
cdr3_nt: TGTGCCAGCAGTGTGCGACAGGGAGACAATGAGCAGTTCTTC
cdr3_aa: CASSVRQGDNEQFF

j_call: TRBJ2-7
v_call: TRBV10-3
d_call: -
clone_size: -
cdr3_nt: TGTGCCATCAGTAGCAGGGGTTTGGACGAGCAGTACTTC
cdr3_aa: CAISSRGLDEQYF

j_call: TRBJ2-1
v_call: TRBV20-1
d_call: TRBD2
clone_size: -
cdr3_nt: TGCAGTGCTAGAGATCGCCGGCGGGGGGACAATGAGCAGTTCTTC
cdr3_aa: CSARDRRRGDNEQFF

j_call: TRBJ2-1
v_call: TRBV7-2
d_call: TRBD2
clone_size: -
cdr3_nt: TGTGCCAGCAGCTCCGGACTAGCGGGTATCTACAATGAGCAGTTCTTC
cdr3_aa: CASSSGLAGIYNEQFF

j_call: TRBJ1-2
v_call: TRBV12-3/TRBV12-4
d_call: -
clone_size: few
cdr3_nt: TGTGCCAGCAGTTTTAGGGGAGCAATTGATGGCTACACCTTC
cdr3_aa: CASSFRGAIDGYTF

j_call: TRBJ2-1
v_call: TRBV7-9
d_call: -
clone_size: many
cdr3_nt: TGTGCCAGCAGCTTGACAGCGTACAATGAGCAGTTCTTC
cdr3_aa: CASSLTAYNEQFF

j_call: TRBJ2-7
v_call: TRBV10-3
d_call: -
clone_size: few
cdr3_nt: TGTGCCATCAGTGGGGGGGAAGTCTACGAGCAGTACTTC
cdr3_aa: CAISGGEVYEQYF

j_call: TRBJ2-7
v_call: TRBV20-1
d_call: -
clone_size: few
cdr3_nt: TGCAGTGCTAGAAACCGGGGGGCAAGCTCCTACGAGCAGTACTTC
cdr3_aa: CSARNRGASSYEQYF

j_call: TRBJ2-5
v_call: TRBV5-1
d_call: -
clone_size: few
cdr3_nt: TGCGCCAGCAGTAAGACAGGACCCAGACAAGAGACCCAGTACTTC
cdr3_aa: CASSKTGPRQETQYF

j_call: TRBJ2-5
v_call: TRBV7-2
d_call: -
clone_size: many
cdr3_nt: TGTGCCAGCAGACCTTCGCTCCAAGAGACCCAGTACTTC
cdr3_aa: CASRPSLQETQYF

j_call: TRBJ2-7
v_call: TRBV4-2
d_call: -
clone_size: few
cdr3_nt: TGTGCCAGCAGCCAAGACGCTCCGTTCCGGGGGTACTACGAGCAGTACTTC
cdr3_aa: CASSQDAPFRGYYEQYF

j_call: TRBJ2-3
v_call: TRBV4-3
d_call: -
clone_size: many
cdr3_nt: TGCGCCAGCAGCCGGGGAGGCTCAATTGCCGGCCGCCTCACAGATACGCAGTATTTT
cdr3_aa: CASSRGGSIAGRLTDTQYF

j_call: TRBJ2-6
v_call: TRBV5-6
d_call: -
clone_size: few
cdr3_nt: TGTGCCAGCAGCTTGGTTGACACCTCTGGGGCCAACGTCCTGACTTTC
cdr3_aa: CASSLVDTSGANVLTF

j_call: TRBJ2-5
v_call: TRBV19
d_call: -
clone_size: few
cdr3_nt: TGTGCCAGTAGTAGCCCGCGACGGATGGGAGAGACCCAGTACTTC
cdr3_aa: CASSSPRRMGETQYF

j_call: TRBJ2-1
v_call: TRBV6-2/TRBV6-3
d_call: -
clone_size: -
cdr3_nt: TGTGCCAGCAGCAGGAATAGCGAGCAGTTCTTC
cdr3_aa: CASSRNSEQFF

j_call: TRBJ2-7
v_call: TRBV23-1
d_call: -
clone_size: -
cdr3_nt: TGCGCCAGCAGACCCTCAGAAGGAGACTCCTACGAGCAGTACTTC
cdr3_aa: CASRPSEGDSYEQYF